The clone carrying this T cell receptor beta chain was seen only a few times. The sample originates from a study of response to subunit inactivated influenza vaccine. TCRdb re-called the RT-PCR reads with MiXCR, one entry per CDR3 protein. Here the sample spans about 540,000 distinct CDR3 sequences, roughly 25% being singletons. The CDR3 is 14 amino acids. CDR1 and CDR2 (germline): MNHNS, SASEGT. J was trimmed by 5 bases and V by 4 bases; bases with no gene match: 2. These data are also associated with another study on T cells expressing NK-cell markers. This second report adds: Synthesis of TCR beta cDNA relied on 5'RACE template switching carrying UMIs. In five or six donors, dominant CD3+CD56+NKG2C+ clonotypes ranked among the top 10 CD8+ clonotypes.

The sample was CD4+ T cells sorted from PBMCs, taken roughly 13 days after vaccination. The sequence was collected from a man aged 45-60 years who received an inactivated influenza vaccine. This chain connects TRBV6-1 to TRBJ2-2, with 9 bases lining up with TRBD1. Written as DNA, the CDR3 is TGTGCCAGCAGTGGCGGGACAGGGACCGGGGAGCTGTTTTTT. Translated, it gives CASSGGTGTGELFF.